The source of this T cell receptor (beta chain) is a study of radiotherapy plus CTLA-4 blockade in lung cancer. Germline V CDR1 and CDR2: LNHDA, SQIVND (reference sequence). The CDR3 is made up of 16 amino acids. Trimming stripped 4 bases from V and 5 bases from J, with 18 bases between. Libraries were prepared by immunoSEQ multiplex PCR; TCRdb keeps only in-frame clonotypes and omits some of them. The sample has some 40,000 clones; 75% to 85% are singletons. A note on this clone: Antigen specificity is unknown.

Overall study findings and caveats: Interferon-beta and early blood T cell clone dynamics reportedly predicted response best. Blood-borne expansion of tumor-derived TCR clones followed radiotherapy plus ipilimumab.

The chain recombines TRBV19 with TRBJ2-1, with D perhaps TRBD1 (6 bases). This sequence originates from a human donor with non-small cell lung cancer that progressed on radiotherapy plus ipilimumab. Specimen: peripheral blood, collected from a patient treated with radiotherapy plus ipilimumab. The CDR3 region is CASSTEGTWGNNEQFF. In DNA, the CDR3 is TGTGCCAGTAGTACTGAGGGGACATGGGGAAACAATGAGCAGTTCTTC.